These T cell receptor beta chains were read from a single sample in a study of blood T cells in healthy people across ages. TCRdb fed the 5' RACE reads into MiXCR, producing one record per CDR3 protein. Of fewer than 900,000 distinct CDR3 sequences listed, roughly 35% are singletons. Sequenced sample: blood. The origin of the receptors is a man aged 18-30 years in good health. Both conserved end residues are part of each CDR3. The D gene is left open where the match is weak. Some rows have no size entry. The others give once, few or many, or a class for an expanded clone.

d_call: .; v_call: TRBV27; j_call: TRBJ2-5; clone_size: many; cdr3_aa: CASSPSDGTQYF; cdr3_nt: TGTGCCAGCAGTCCGTCCGATGGGACCCAGTACTTC
d_call: .; v_call: TRBV4-3; j_call: TRBJ1-3; clone_size: .; cdr3_aa: CASSQDLRASTGNTIYF; cdr3_nt: TGCGCCAGCAGCCAAGATCTTCGAGCATCTACTGGAAACACCATATATTTT
d_call: TRBD2; v_call: TRBV7-8; j_call: TRBJ2-2; clone_size: .; cdr3_aa: CASSLVLAVDGELFF; cdr3_nt: TGTGCCAGCAGCTTAGTACTAGCGGTGGACGGGGAGCTGTTTTTT
d_call: .; v_call: TRBV20-1; j_call: TRBJ2-2; clone_size: .; cdr3_aa: CSARDKDTGELFF; cdr3_nt: TGCAGTGCTCGGGACAAAGACACCGGGGAGCTGTTTTTT
d_call: .; v_call: TRBV7-2; j_call: TRBJ1-1; clone_size: many; cdr3_aa: CASSLEAGETEAFF; cdr3_nt: TGTGCCAGCAGCTTAGAGGCTGGGGAGACTGAAGCTTTCTTT
d_call: .; v_call: TRBV9; j_call: TRBJ1-5; clone_size: many; cdr3_aa: CASSTGGSNQPQHF; cdr3_nt: TGTGCCAGCAGCACGGGTGGTAGCAATCAGCCCCAGCATTTT
d_call: .; v_call: TRBV27; j_call: TRBJ2-7; clone_size: few; cdr3_aa: CASKGTSPYEQYF; cdr3_nt: TGTGCCAGCAAGGGGACAAGCCCCTACGAGCAGTACTTC
d_call: TRBD2; v_call: TRBV12-3/TRBV12-4; j_call: TRBJ2-3; clone_size: many; cdr3_aa: CASSPLPQLAENTDTQYF; cdr3_nt: TGTGCCAGCAGCCCCCTCCCCCAACTAGCGGAGAACACAGATACGCAGTATTTT
d_call: .; v_call: TRBV2; j_call: TRBJ1-6; clone_size: .; cdr3_aa: CASSGGQSYNSPLHF; cdr3_nt: TGTGCCAGCAGTGGGGGGCAGAGTTATAATTCACCCCTCCACTTT
d_call: .; v_call: TRBV20-1; j_call: TRBJ2-7; clone_size: .; cdr3_aa: CGATLDSDKAEQYF; cdr3_nt: TGCGGTGCAACCCTTGATTCGGACAAGGCCGAGCAGTACTTC
d_call: .; v_call: TRBV12-5; j_call: TRBJ1-1; clone_size: .; cdr3_aa: CASGLIRGGNTEAFF; cdr3_nt: TGTGCTAGTGGTTTGATTCGCGGGGGGAACACTGAAGCTTTCTTT
d_call: .; v_call: TRBV20-1; j_call: TRBJ1-5; clone_size: .; cdr3_aa: CSARSRRNSNQPQHF; cdr3_nt: TGCAGTGCTAGATCCAGACGAAATAGCAATCAGCCCCAGCATTTT
d_call: .; v_call: TRBV10-3; j_call: TRBJ2-6; clone_size: many; cdr3_aa: CAISEPSRDSGANVLTF; cdr3_nt: TGTGCCATCAGTGAGCCTTCTAGGGACTCTGGGGCCAACGTCCTGACTTTC
d_call: .; v_call: TRBV6-5; j_call: TRBJ2-7; clone_size: few; cdr3_aa: CASSYSTDAGNEQYF; cdr3_nt: TGTGCCAGCAGTTACTCGACGGACGCCGGGAATGAGCAGTACTTC
d_call: .; v_call: TRBV7-9; j_call: TRBJ1-2; clone_size: many; cdr3_aa: CASSSDYGYTF; cdr3_nt: TGTGCCAGCAGCTCCGACTATGGCTACACCTTC
d_call: .; v_call: TRBV11-1; j_call: TRBJ2-1; clone_size: .; cdr3_aa: CASSPEGHEQFF; cdr3_nt: TGTGCCAGCAGCCCCGAGGGCCATGAGCAGTTCTTC
d_call: .; v_call: TRBV28; j_call: TRBJ2-5; clone_size: few; cdr3_aa: CASSLSLRPETQYF; cdr3_nt: TGTGCCAGCAGTTTATCGCTCAGACCGGAGACCCAGTACTTC
d_call: .; v_call: TRBV30; j_call: TRBJ1-1; clone_size: few; cdr3_aa: CAWSLRGSEAFF; cdr3_nt: TGTGCCTGGAGCTTACGGGGGAGTGAAGCTTTCTTT
d_call: .; v_call: TRBV9; j_call: TRBJ1-2; clone_size: .; cdr3_aa: CASSVGHGSGYTF; cdr3_nt: TGTGCCAGCAGCGTAGGCCACGGGTCTGGCTACACCTTC
d_call: .; v_call: TRBV6-5; j_call: TRBJ1-2; clone_size: .; cdr3_aa: CASSYSMRDGYTF; cdr3_nt: TGTGCCAGCAGTTACTCGATGAGGGATGGCTACACCTTC
d_call: .; v_call: TRBV6-2/TRBV6-3; j_call: TRBJ2-7; clone_size: many; cdr3_aa: CASSYGGQREQYF; cdr3_nt: TGTGCCAGCAGTTACGGGGGGCAGCGAGAGCAGTACTTC
d_call: .; v_call: TRBV20-1; j_call: TRBJ1-1; clone_size: .; cdr3_aa: CSAPKDTEVFF; cdr3_nt: TGCAGTGCACCGAAAGACACTGAAGTTTTCTTT
d_call: .; v_call: TRBV5-6; j_call: TRBJ1-2; clone_size: .; cdr3_aa: CASSKEPGSSNYGYTF; cdr3_nt: TGTGCCAGCAGTAAAGAGCCGGGCAGCTCTAACTATGGCTACACCTTC
d_call: .; v_call: TRBV28; j_call: TRBJ1-2; clone_size: .; cdr3_aa: CASKRTGYYGYTF; cdr3_nt: TGTGCCAGCAAAAGGACGGGATACTATGGCTACACCTTC
d_call: TRBD1; v_call: TRBV20-1; j_call: TRBJ2-7; clone_size: .; cdr3_aa: CSATTGQGGEQYF; cdr3_nt: TGCAGTGCTACAACTGGACAGGGCGGCGAGCAGTACTTC
d_call: .; v_call: TRBV4-3; j_call: TRBJ1-1; clone_size: few; cdr3_aa: CASSQEQVNTEAFF; cdr3_nt: TGCGCCAGCAGCCAAGAGCAGGTGAACACTGAAGCTTTCTTT
d_call: .; v_call: TRBV6-2/TRBV6-3; j_call: TRBJ1-1; clone_size: .; cdr3_aa: CASGSGGTEAFF; cdr3_nt: TGTGCCAGCGGTTCCGGGGGGACTGAAGCTTTCTTT
d_call: .; v_call: TRBV29-1; j_call: TRBJ2-3; clone_size: few; cdr3_aa: CSGHSGDTQYF; cdr3_nt: TGCAGCGGCCACTCGGGAGATACGCAGTATTTT
d_call: .; v_call: TRBV20-1; j_call: TRBJ2-1; clone_size: few; cdr3_aa: CSARDRGRHNEQFF; cdr3_nt: TGCAGTGCTAGAGATCGGGGACGACACAATGAGCAGTTCTTC
d_call: .; v_call: TRBV20-1; j_call: TRBJ2-6; clone_size: .; cdr3_aa: CSARDDTAGANVLTF; cdr3_nt: TGCAGTGCTAGAGATGACACGGCCGGGGCCAACGTCCTGACTTTC
d_call: TRBD1; v_call: TRBV3-1; j_call: TRBJ1-2; clone_size: few; cdr3_aa: CASSPRQGARYGYTF; cdr3_nt: TGTGCCAGCAGCCCGAGACAGGGGGCGCGGTATGGCTACACCTTC
d_call: .; v_call: TRBV5-1; j_call: TRBJ1-1; clone_size: .; cdr3_aa: CASHRETNTEAFF; cdr3_nt: TGCGCCAGCCACAGGGAGACGAACACTGAAGCTTTCTTT
d_call: .; v_call: TRBV20-1; j_call: TRBJ1-1; clone_size: .; cdr3_aa: CSAPYRARRITEAFF; cdr3_nt: TGCAGTGCTCCCTACCGCGCACGGCGGATCACTGAAGCTTTCTTT
d_call: .; v_call: TRBV20-1; j_call: TRBJ1-1; clone_size: few; cdr3_aa: CSARDQTEAFF; cdr3_nt: TGCAGTGCTAGAGATCAGACTGAAGCTTTCTTT
d_call: .; v_call: TRBV3-1; j_call: TRBJ2-7; clone_size: .; cdr3_aa: CASSQVGSGAYEQYF; cdr3_nt: TGTGCCAGCAGCCAAGTAGGCTCAGGGGCCTACGAGCAGTACTTC
d_call: .; v_call: TRBV5-1; j_call: TRBJ2-2; clone_size: .; cdr3_aa: CASSLESRKGRTSTGELFF; cdr3_nt: TGCGCCAGCAGCTTGGAAAGCCGAAAAGGTAGAACCTCCACCGGGGAGCTGTTTTTT
d_call: TRBD2; v_call: TRBV20-1; j_call: TRBJ2-4; clone_size: many; cdr3_aa: CSASAPSGGRGAKNIQYF; cdr3_nt: TGCAGTGCCTCAGCCCCTAGCGGGGGGCGGGGAGCCAAAAACATTCAGTACTTC
d_call: .; v_call: TRBV12-3/TRBV12-4; j_call: TRBJ2-5; clone_size: .; cdr3_aa: CASSFAAGFTVGTQYF; cdr3_nt: TGTGCCAGCAGTTTTGCTGCGGGGTTTACGGTGGGGACCCAGTACTTC
d_call: .; v_call: TRBV4-2; j_call: TRBJ2-3; clone_size: many; cdr3_aa: CASSQDSGVRADTQYF; cdr3_nt: TGTGCCAGCAGCCAAGACTCAGGGGTCAGAGCAGATACGCAGTATTTT
d_call: TRBD1; v_call: TRBV25-1; j_call: TRBJ1-1; clone_size: .; cdr3_aa: CASRDGQGRGAFF; cdr3_nt: TGTGCCAGCAGAGACGGACAGGGGCGCGGGGCTTTCTTT
d_call: TRBD2; v_call: TRBV20-1; j_call: TRBJ2-5; clone_size: .; cdr3_aa: CSARLAGELPLETQYF; cdr3_nt: TGCAGTGCAAGACTAGCGGGGGAACTACCCCTAGAGACCCAGTACTTC
d_call: TRBD1; v_call: TRBV27; j_call: TRBJ2-3; clone_size: .; cdr3_aa: CASSNRGRSTDTQYF; cdr3_nt: TGTGCCAGCAGTAACAGGGGGCGCAGCACAGATACGCAGTATTTT
d_call: .; v_call: TRBV12-3/TRBV12-4; j_call: TRBJ1-2; clone_size: many; cdr3_aa: CANKMGRVDGGYTF; cdr3_nt: TGTGCCAACAAGATGGGGCGTGTTGATGGGGGCTACACCTTC
d_call: TRBD1; v_call: TRBV9; j_call: TRBJ2-1; clone_size: .; cdr3_aa: CASSTAGGANKDEQFF; cdr3_nt: TGTGCCAGCAGCACTGCAGGGGGAGCGAACAAGGATGAGCAGTTCTTC
d_call: TRBD2; v_call: TRBV12-5; j_call: TRBJ2-5; clone_size: .; cdr3_aa: CASGSPTSGETQYF; cdr3_nt: TGTGCTAGTGGTTCCCCGACTAGCGGAGAGACCCAGTACTTC
d_call: .; v_call: TRBV12-3/TRBV12-4; j_call: TRBJ1-6; clone_size: .; cdr3_aa: CASSGITGSPLHF; cdr3_nt: TGTGCCAGCAGCGGTATAACTGGTTCACCCCTCCACTTT
d_call: TRBD2; v_call: TRBV12-3/TRBV12-4; j_call: TRBJ2-3; clone_size: .; cdr3_aa: CASSLGTSGNTDTQYF; cdr3_nt: TGTGCCAGCAGTTTAGGGACTAGCGGGAACACAGATACGCAGTATTTT
d_call: .; v_call: TRBV25-1; j_call: TRBJ1-2; clone_size: .; cdr3_aa: CASSESWFGGYTF; cdr3_nt: TGTGCCAGCAGTGAATCGTGGTTCGGTGGCTACACCTTC
d_call: .; v_call: TRBV9; j_call: TRBJ1-2; clone_size: .; cdr3_aa: CASSARWQGQMPNYGYTF; cdr3_nt: TGTGCCAGCAGCGCCAGGTGGCAGGGCCAGATGCCTAACTATGGCTACACCTTC
d_call: .; v_call: TRBV6-2/TRBV6-3; j_call: TRBJ2-3; clone_size: many; cdr3_aa: CASSTTGTPGTDTQYF; cdr3_nt: TGTGCCAGCAGTACCACCGGGACTCCAGGCACAGATACGCAGTATTTT
d_call: TRBD1; v_call: TRBV5-1; j_call: TRBJ1-4; clone_size: few; cdr3_aa: CASSWGTDDNEKLFF; cdr3_nt: TGCGCCAGCAGCTGGGGGACAGACGATAATGAAAAACTGTTTTTT
d_call: .; v_call: TRBV12-3/TRBV12-4; j_call: TRBJ1-6; clone_size: few; cdr3_aa: CASSLEGRGSSPLHF; cdr3_nt: TGTGCCAGCAGTTTAGAAGGCAGGGGAAGTTCACCCCTCCACTTT
d_call: .; v_call: TRBV7-8; j_call: TRBJ1-2; clone_size: .; cdr3_aa: CASSLQQGIFGGYTF; cdr3_nt: TGTGCCAGCAGCCTCCAACAGGGTATTTTCGGAGGCTACACCTTC
d_call: TRBD1; v_call: TRBV25-1; j_call: TRBJ1-4; clone_size: few; cdr3_aa: CASSALTGAIEKLFF; cdr3_nt: TGTGCCAGCAGTGCATTGACAGGGGCAATTGAAAAACTGTTTTTT
d_call: .; v_call: TRBV7-6; j_call: TRBJ1-6; clone_size: .; cdr3_aa: CASSLGGLLFNSPLHF; cdr3_nt: TGTGCCAGCAGCTTAGGTGGCCTCTTGTTTAATTCACCCCTCCACTTT
d_call: TRBD1; v_call: TRBV20-1; j_call: TRBJ1-2; clone_size: .; cdr3_aa: CSARQGVYGYTF; cdr3_nt: TGCAGTGCTAGGCAGGGGGTATATGGCTACACCTTC
d_call: .; v_call: TRBV4-1; j_call: TRBJ1-5; clone_size: few; cdr3_aa: CASSQGTAGPYSNQPQHF; cdr3_nt: TGCGCCAGCAGCCAAGGGACCGCGGGACCCTATAGCAATCAGCCCCAGCATTTT
d_call: TRBD2; v_call: TRBV20-1; j_call: TRBJ2-7; clone_size: .; cdr3_aa: CSAIKLAGSEQYF; cdr3_nt: TGCAGTGCAATCAAACTAGCGGGCAGTGAGCAGTACTTC